The sequence of this TCR beta chain was determined in a study of T-cell memory formation after mild COVID-19. CDR3 size: 14 residues. Germline V gene sequence: CDR1 MNHNS, CDR2 SASEGT. A note on this clonotype: One junction end does not reproduce the germline sequence, and a read error may be involved.

One entry per CDR3 protein results from TCRdb running MiXCR on the 5' RACE reads. The table has 110,000 or so distinct CDR3 sequences, 20% to 25% seen once. The sequenced sample consisted of PBMCs or a T cell subset sorted from them (not recorded which). This TCR derives from a man younger than 35 who had mild COVID-19 (a few samples of this study predate the infection). Cell type and time point are not known. This chain joins TRBV6-1 and TRBJ2-3; D gene unclear. The CDR3 region is CASSEVASTDTQYF. The CDR3 DNA is TGTGCCAGCAGCGAAGTGGCCAGCACAGATACGCAGTATTTT.